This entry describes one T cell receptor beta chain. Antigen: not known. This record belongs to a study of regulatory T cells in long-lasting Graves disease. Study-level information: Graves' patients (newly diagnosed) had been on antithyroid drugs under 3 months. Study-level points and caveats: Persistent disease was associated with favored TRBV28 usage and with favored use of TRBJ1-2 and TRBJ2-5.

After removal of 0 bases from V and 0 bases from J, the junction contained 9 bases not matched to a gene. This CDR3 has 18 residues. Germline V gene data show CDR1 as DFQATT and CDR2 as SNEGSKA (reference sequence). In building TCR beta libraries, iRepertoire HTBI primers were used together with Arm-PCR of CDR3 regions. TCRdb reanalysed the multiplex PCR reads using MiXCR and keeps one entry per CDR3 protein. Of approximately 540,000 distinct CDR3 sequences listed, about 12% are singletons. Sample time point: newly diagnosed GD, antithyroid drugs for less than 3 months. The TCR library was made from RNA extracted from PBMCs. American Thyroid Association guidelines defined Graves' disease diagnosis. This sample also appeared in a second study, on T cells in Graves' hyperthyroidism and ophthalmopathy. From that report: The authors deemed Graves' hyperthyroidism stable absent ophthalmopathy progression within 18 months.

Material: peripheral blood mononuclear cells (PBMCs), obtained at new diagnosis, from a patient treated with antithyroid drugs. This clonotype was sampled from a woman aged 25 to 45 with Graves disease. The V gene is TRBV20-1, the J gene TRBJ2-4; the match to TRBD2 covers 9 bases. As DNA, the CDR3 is TGCAGTGCTAGAGATCTCAGGGGCGGGAGGGTAGCCAAAAACATTCAGTACTTC. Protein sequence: CSARDLRGGRVAKNIQYF.